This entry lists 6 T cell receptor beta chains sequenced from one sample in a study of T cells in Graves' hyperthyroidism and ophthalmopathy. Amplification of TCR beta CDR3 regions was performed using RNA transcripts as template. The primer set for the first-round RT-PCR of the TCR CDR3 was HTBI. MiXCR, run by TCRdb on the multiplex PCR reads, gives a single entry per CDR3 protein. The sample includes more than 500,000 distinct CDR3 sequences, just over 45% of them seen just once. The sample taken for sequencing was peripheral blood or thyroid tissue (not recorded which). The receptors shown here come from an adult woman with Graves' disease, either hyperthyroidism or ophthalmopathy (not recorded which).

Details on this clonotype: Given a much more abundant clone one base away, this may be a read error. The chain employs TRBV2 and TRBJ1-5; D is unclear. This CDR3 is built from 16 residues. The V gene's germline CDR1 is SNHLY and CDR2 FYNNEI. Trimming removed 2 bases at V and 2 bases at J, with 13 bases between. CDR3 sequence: CASSETPFGGNQPQHF. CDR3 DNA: TGTGCCAGCAGTGAAACCCCATTTGGAGGCAATCAGCCCCAGCATTTT. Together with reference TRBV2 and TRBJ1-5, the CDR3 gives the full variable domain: EPEVTQTPSHQVTQMGQEVILRCVPISNHLYFYWYRQILGQKVEFLVSFYNNEISEKSEIFDDQFSVERPDGSNFTLKIRSTKLEDSAMYFCASSETPFGGNQPQHFGDGTRLSIL.

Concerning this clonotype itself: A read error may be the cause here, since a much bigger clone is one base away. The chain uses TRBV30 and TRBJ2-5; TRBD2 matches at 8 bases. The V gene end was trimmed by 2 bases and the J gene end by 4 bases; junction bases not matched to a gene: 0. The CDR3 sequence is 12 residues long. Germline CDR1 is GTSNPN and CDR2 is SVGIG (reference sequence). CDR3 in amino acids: CAWSLAGETQYF. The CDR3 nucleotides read TGTGCCTGGAGTCTAGCGGGAGAGACCCAGTACTTC. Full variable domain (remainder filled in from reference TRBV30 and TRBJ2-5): SQTIHQWPATLVQPVGSPLSLECTVEGTSNPNLYWYRQAAGRGLQLLFYSVGIGQISSEVPQNLSASRPQDRQFILSSKKLLLSDSGFYLCAWSLAGETQYFGPGTRLLVL.

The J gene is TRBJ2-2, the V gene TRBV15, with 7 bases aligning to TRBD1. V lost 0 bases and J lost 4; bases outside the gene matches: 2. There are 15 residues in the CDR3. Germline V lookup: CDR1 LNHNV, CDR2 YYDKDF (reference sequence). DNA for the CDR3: TGTGCCACCAGCAGAGACAGGGGGTCCACCGGGGAGCTGTTTTTT. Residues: CATSRDRGSTGELFF.

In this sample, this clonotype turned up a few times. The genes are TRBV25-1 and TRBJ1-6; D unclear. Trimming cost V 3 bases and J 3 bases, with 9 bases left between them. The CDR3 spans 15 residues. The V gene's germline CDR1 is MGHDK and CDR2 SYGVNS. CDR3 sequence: CASSDAGLYNSPLHF. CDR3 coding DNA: TGTGCCAGCAGTGATGCAGGTCTCTATAATTCACCCCTCCACTTT.

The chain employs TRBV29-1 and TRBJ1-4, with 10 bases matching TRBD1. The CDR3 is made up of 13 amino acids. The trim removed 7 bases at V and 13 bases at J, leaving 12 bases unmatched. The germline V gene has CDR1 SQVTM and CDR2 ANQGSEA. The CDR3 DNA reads TGCAGCGCGCAACTGGGACAGGGGCCCGTACTGTTTTTT. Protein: CSAQLGQGPVLFF.

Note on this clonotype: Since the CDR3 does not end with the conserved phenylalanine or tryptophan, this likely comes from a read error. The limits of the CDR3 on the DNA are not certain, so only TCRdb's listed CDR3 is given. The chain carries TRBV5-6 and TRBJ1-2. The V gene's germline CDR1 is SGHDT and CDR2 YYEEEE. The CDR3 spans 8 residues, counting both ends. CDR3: CASSLRTY.